This record looks at one T cell receptor (beta chain) sequence and its context. This CDR3 is 16 amino acids long. V shed 4 bases and J shed 3 bases, with 16 bases lying between them. Germline V gene data show CDR1 as SGHRS and CDR2 as YFSETQ. The entry originates in a study of siplizumab effects on memory and regulatory T cells. Assay: immunoSEQ multiplex PCR; the TCRdb copy retains only in-frame clones and omits some. This repertoire shows some 100,000 clones, approximately 92% found once; its top ten account for 0.14% to 0.15%. What was sequenced was CD4+ T cells sorted from blood. V and J are TRBV5-1 and TRBJ2-2; a weak D match, TRBD2 (6 bases). The TCR was taken from a human donor in good health. The CDR3: CASSPAEGWYTGELFF. The CDR3 DNA reads as TGCGCCAGCAGCCCCGCGGAGGGTTGGTACACCGGGGAGCTGTTTTTT. Looking up the rest from reference TRBV5-1 and TRBJ2-2 gives the full variable domain: KAGVTQTPRYLIKTRGQQVTLSCSPISGHRSVSWYQQTPGQGLQFLFEYFSETQRNKGNFPGRFSGRQFSNSRSEMNVSTLELGDSALYLCASSPAEGWYTGELFFGEGSRLTVL.